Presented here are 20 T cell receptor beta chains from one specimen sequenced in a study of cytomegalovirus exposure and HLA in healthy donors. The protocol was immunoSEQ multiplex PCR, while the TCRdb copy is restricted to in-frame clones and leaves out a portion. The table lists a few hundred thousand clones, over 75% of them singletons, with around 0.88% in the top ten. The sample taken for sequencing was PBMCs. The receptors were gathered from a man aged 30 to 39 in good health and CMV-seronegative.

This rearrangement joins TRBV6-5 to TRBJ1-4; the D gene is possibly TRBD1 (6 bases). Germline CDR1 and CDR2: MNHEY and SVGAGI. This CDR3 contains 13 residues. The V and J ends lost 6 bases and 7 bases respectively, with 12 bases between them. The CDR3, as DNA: TGTGCCAGCAGCCGGACAGTCCTTGAAAAACTGTTTTTT. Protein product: CASSRTVLEKLFF.

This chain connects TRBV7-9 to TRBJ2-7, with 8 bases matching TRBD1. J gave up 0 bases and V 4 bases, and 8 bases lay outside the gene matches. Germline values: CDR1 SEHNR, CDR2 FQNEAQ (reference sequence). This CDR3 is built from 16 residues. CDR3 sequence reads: CASSSKTGEYSYEQYF. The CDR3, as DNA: TGTGCCAGCAGCTCGAAGACAGGGGAATACTCCTACGAGCAGTACTTC.

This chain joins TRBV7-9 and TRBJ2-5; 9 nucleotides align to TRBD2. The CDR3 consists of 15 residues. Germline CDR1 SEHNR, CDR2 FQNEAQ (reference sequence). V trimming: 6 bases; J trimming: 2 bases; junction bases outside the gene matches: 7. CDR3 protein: CASSTETSGQETQYF. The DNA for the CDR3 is TGTGCCAGCAGTACGGAGACTAGCGGTCAAGAGACCCAGTACTTC.

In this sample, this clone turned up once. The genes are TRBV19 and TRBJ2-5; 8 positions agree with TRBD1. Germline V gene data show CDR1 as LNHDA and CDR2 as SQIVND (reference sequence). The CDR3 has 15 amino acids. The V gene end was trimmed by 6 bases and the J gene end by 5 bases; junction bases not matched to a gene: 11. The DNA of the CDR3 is TGTGCCAGTAGCGTTGGGACAGGAGGGTTGGAGACCCAGTACTTC. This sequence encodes CASSVGTGGLETQYF. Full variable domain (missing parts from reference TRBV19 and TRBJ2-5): DGGITQSPKYLFRKEGQNVTLSCEQNLNHDAMYWYRQDPGQGLRLIYYSQIVNDFQKGDIAEGYSVSREKKESFPLTVTSAQKNPTAFYLCASSVGTGGLETQYFGPGTRLLVL.

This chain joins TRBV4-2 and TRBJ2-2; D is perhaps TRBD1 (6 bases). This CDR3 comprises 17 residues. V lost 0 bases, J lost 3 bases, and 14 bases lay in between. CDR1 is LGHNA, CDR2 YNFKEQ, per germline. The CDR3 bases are TGTGCCAGCAGCCAAGACACCTACAGGGCCGACACCGGGGAGCTGTTTTTT. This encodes CASSQDTYRADTGELFF.

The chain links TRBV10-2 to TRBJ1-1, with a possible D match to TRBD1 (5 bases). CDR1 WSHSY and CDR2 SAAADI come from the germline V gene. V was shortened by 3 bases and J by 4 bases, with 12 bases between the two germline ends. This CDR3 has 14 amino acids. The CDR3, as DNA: TGCGCCAGCAGTGACCAGGGCTGGGGCACTGAAGCTTTCTTT. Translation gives CASSDQGWGTEAFF.

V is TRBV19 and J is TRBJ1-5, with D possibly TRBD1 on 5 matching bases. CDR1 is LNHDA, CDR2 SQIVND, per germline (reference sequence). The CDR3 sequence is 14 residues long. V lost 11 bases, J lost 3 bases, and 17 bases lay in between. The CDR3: CARPRGGDNQPQHF. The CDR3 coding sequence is TGTGCCCGACCGAGGGGCGGGGACAATCAGCCCCAGCATTTT.

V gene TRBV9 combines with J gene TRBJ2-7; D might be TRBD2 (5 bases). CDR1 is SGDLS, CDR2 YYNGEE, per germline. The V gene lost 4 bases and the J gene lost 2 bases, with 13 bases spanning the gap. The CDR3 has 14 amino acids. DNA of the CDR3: TGTGCCAGCAGCCCCCGCGGGCCAGCCTACGAGCAGTACTTC. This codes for CASSPRGPAYEQYF.

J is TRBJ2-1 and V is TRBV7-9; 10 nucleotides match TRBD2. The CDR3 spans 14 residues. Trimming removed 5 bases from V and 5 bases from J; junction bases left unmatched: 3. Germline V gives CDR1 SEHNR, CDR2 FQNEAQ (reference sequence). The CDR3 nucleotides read TGTGCCAGCAGCCGGACTAGCGGCAACAATGAGCAGTTCTTC. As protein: CASSRTSGNNEQFF.

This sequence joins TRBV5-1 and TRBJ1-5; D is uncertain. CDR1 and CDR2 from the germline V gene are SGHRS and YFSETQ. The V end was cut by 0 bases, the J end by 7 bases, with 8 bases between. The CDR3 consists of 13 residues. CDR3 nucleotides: TGCGCCAGCAGCTTGGACCCGGGGCAGCCCCAGCATTTT. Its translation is CASSLDPGQPQHF.

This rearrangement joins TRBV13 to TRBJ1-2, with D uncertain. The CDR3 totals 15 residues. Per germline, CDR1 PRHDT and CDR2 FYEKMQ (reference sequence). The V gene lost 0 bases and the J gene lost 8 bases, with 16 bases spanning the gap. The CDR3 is CASSLGLRNDGGYTF. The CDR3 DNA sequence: TGTGCCAGCAGCTTAGGCTTACGGAACGACGGGGGCTACACCTTC.

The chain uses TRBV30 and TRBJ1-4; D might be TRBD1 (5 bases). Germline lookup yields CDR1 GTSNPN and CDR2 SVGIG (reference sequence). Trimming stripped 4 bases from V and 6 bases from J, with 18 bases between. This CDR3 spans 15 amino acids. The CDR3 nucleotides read TGTGCCTGGAAATCTAGGGGCAAGACTCATGAAAAACTGTTTTTT. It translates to CAWKSRGKTHEKLFF.

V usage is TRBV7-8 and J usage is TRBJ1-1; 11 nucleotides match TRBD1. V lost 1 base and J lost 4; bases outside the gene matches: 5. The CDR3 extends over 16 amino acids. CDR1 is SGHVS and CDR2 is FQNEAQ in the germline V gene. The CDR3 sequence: CASSLGSGTGGTEAFF. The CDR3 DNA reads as TGTGCCAGCAGCTTAGGATCCGGGACAGGGGGCACTGAAGCTTTCTTT.

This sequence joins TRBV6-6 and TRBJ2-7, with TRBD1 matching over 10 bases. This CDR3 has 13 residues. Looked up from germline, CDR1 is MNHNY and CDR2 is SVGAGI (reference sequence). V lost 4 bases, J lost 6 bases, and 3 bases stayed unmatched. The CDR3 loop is CASSFDRGREQYF. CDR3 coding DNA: TGTGCCAGCAGTTTCGACAGGGGGCGCGAGCAGTACTTC.

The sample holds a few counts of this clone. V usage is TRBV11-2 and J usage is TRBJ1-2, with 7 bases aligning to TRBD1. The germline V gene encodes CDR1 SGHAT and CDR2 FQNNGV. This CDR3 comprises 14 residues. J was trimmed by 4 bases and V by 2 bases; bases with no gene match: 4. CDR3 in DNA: TGTGCCAGCAGCTTATCGGGACAGTCCTATGGCTACACCTTC. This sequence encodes CASSLSGQSYGYTF.

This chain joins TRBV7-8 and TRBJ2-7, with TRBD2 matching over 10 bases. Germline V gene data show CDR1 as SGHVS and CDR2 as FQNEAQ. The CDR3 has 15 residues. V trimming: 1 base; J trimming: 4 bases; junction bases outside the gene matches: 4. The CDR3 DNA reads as TGTGCCAGCAGCTTAGGTCTAGCGGGGGAATACGAGCAGTACTTC. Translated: CASSLGLAGEYEQYF.

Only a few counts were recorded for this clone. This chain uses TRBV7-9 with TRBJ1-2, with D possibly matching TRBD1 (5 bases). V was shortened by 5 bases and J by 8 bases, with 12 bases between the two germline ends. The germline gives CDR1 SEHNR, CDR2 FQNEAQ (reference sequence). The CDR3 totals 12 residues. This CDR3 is CASSPAGGGYTF. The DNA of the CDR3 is TGTGCCAGCAGCCCGGCGGGGGGAGGCTACACCTTC.

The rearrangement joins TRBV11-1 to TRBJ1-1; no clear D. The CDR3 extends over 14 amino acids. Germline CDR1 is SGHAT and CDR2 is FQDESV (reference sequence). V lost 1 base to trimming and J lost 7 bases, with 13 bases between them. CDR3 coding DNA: TGTGCCAGCAGCTTAGTGGGGATCGGGGATGAAGCTTTCTTT. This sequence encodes CASSLVGIGDEAFF. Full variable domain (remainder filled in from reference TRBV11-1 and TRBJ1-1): EAEVAQSPRYKITEKSQAVAFWCDPISGHATLYWYRQILGQGPELLVQFQDESVVDDSQLPKDRFSAERLKGVDSTLKIQPAELGDSAMYLCASSLVGIGDEAFFGQGTRLTVV.

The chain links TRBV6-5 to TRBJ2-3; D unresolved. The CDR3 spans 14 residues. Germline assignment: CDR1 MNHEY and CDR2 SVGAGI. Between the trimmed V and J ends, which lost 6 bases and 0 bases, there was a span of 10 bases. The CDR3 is CASSPPLSTDTQYF. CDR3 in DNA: TGTGCCAGCAGCCCTCCGCTAAGCACAGATACGCAGTATTTT.

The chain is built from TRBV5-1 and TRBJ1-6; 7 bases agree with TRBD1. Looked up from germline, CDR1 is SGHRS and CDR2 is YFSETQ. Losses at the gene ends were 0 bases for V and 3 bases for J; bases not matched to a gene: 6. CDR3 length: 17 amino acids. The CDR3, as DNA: TGCGCCAGCAGCTTGGATGGACAGGACTACTATAATTCACCCCTCCACTTT. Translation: CASSLDGQDYYNSPLHF.